A selection of T cell receptor beta chains follows, all from one sample in a study. MiXCR, applied by TCRdb to the RT-PCR reads, yields one record per CDR3 protein. The sample yields about 700,000 distinct CDR3 sequences, more than 13% seen once. The sample comprised memory CD4+ T cells from blood. The source of these receptors is a female donor in good health, serving as a healthy control. Each CDR3 is given with its conserved first and last residue. D genes are given only for firm matches. Rows may omit the clone size; those that give it use once, few, many or a size class.

TRBV4-2	NA	TRBD2	TRBJ2-1	TGTGCCAGCAGCCAAGAAGGGGTAGCGGGAGGGAATGAGCAGTTCTTC	CASSQEGVAGGNEQFF
TRBV6-5	few	TRBD1	TRBJ2-3	TGTGCCAGCAGCTATGGGGACAGGGTCACAGATACGCAGTATTTT	CASSYGDRVTDTQYF
TRBV2	once	NA	TRBJ1-5	TGTGCCAGCAAATGGGAGAGCAATCAGCCCCAGCATTTT	CASKWESNQPQHF
TRBV5-5	few	TRBD2	TRBJ2-5	TGTGCCAGCAGCTTGGCCGAGCGGGGGGGCCTACCAGAGACCCAGTACTTC	CASSLAERGGLPETQYF
TRBV5-6	NA	NA	TRBJ2-7	TGTGCCAGCAGCTTGAACCGGGCAGGGATGACCTACGAGCAGTACTTC	CASSLNRAGMTYEQYF
TRBV15	many	NA	TRBJ2-2	TGTGCCACCAGGCTGGGGCAGGGAGATACCGGGGAGCTGTTTTTT	CATRLGQGDTGELFF
TRBV10-3	few	NA	TRBJ2-3	TGTGCCATCAACGGGTTGGGGGTGAGAGATACGCAGTATTTT	CAINGLGVRDTQYF
TRBV7-2	NA	NA	TRBJ2-2	TGTGCCAGCAGCTTAGCAAAGGGGGCCGGGGAGCTGTTTTTT	CASSLAKGAGELFF
TRBV6-5	many	NA	TRBJ2-7	TGTGCCAGCATGCGGCAGGGATCATACGAGCAGTACTTC	CASMRQGSYEQYF
TRBV12-3/TRBV12-4	NA	NA	TRBJ1-5	TGTGCCAGCAGTTTTTCAGGTCGTCAGCCCCAGCATTTT	CASSFSGRQPQHF
TRBV6-5	NA	NA	TRBJ1-1	TGTGCCAGCACCGGAGGGAGGAGGGGGAACACTGAAGCTTTCTTT	CASTGGRRGNTEAFF
TRBV20-1	NA	NA	TRBJ2-1	TGCAGTGCCCCCAGGTCAGGAATTGAGCAGTTCTTC	CSAPRSGIEQFF
TRBV20-1	few	TRBD2	TRBJ2-1	TGCAGTGCCGGGACTAGCGGAGACAATGAGCAGTTCTTC	CSAGTSGDNEQFF
TRBV27	NA	NA	TRBJ1-5	TGTGCCAGCAGTTTTAGTCCCCCAATTCGAGGCTTACCCCAGCATTTT	CASSFSPPIRGLPQHF
TRBV12-3/TRBV12-4	many	TRBD2	TRBJ2-1	TGTGCCAGCAGTCCCGGACTAGCGGGAGTTTTCTTC	CASSPGLAGVFF
TRBV27	NA	NA	TRBJ1-2	TGTGCCAGCAGTTTATATTCGGCGGGGGTGGCATATGGCTACACCTTC	CASSLYSAGVAYGYTF
TRBV18	many	NA	TRBJ2-5	TGTGCCAGCTCCCTCAGTGGACCAGAGACCCAGTACTTC	CASSLSGPETQYF
TRBV7-2	few	NA	TRBJ2-5	TGTGCCAGCAGCTCCCCAACCAGCAGTACCCAGTACTTC	CASSSPTSSTQYF
TRBV4-1	few	NA	TRBJ2-1	TGCGCCAGCAGCCAAGATTTTCGCGGGCCGCTCTCCTACAATGAGCAGTTCTTC	CASSQDFRGPLSYNEQFF
TRBV4-2	NA	NA	TRBJ1-4	TGTGCCAGCAGCCAAGGAACTCAGGGTCAAAAACTGTTTTTT	CASSQGTQGQKLFF
TRBV27	NA	NA	TRBJ2-7	TGTGCCAGCAGTCCGGGTTTCCAATACGAGCAGTACTTC	CASSPGFQYEQYF
TRBV7-6	NA	NA	TRBJ2-6	TGTGCCAGCAGCGAGGACAGAGTCTCTGGGGCCAACGTCCTGACTTTC	CASSEDRVSGANVLTF
TRBV5-1	many	NA	TRBJ2-7	TGCGCCAGCAGCTTGAGTTCGGGCTACGAGCAGTACTTC	CASSLSSGYEQYF
TRBV10-3	NA	TRBD1	TRBJ1-5	TGTGCCATCAGTGAGACACCCCCGGGACAGAGTGGTCAGCCCCAGCATTTT	CAISETPPGQSGQPQHF
TRBV5-1	many	NA	TRBJ2-7	TGCGCCAGCAGCTTCGGACAGATGTACGAGCAGTACTTC	CASSFGQMYEQYF
TRBV20-1	many	NA	TRBJ2-2	TGCAGTGCTGTCTTCCGGCAGGCTGGCCACCCCACCGGGGAGCTGTTTTTT	CSAVFRQAGHPTGELFF
TRBV5-1	few	NA	TRBJ1-5	TGCGCCAGCAGCTTAAGCCCACAGGGCCCAAATAGCAATCAGCCCCAGCATTTT	CASSLSPQGPNSNQPQHF
TRBV20-1	few	NA	TRBJ2-3	TGCAGTGCACAAATCCCGGGACCCAACACAGATACGCAGTATTTT	CSAQIPGPNTDTQYF
TRBV27	NA	NA	TRBJ1-5	TGTGCCAGCAGTTCCCTTCCTGGGGGGGTCCAGCCCCAGCATTTT	CASSSLPGGVQPQHF
TRBV7-2	NA	TRBD2	TRBJ2-5	TGTGCCAGCAGCTCCGGGACTAGCGAAGAGACCCAGTACTTC	CASSSGTSEETQYF
TRBV4-3	many	NA	TRBJ2-5	TGCGCCAGCAGCCAAGACAGGACTGGGGGTCGGACCCAGTACTTC	CASSQDRTGGRTQYF
TRBV2	NA	TRBD1	TRBJ1-5	TGTGCCAGCAGTAACACAGGGGGCCATCAGCCCCAGCATTTT	CASSNTGGHQPQHF
TRBV27	many	NA	TRBJ2-7	TGTGCCAGCAGTTTATTAGGGTGGCGCCCAGACACCTACGAGCAGTACTTC	CASSLLGWRPDTYEQYF
TRBV6-2/TRBV6-3	many	NA	TRBJ2-5	TGTGCCAGCAGTTCGCCGACTAGTGGAGAGACCCAGTACTTC	CASSSPTSGETQYF
TRBV20-1	NA	NA	TRBJ1-2	TGCAGTGCTAGCTTTCCAGGGATTCGGTATGGCTACACCTTC	CSASFPGIRYGYTF
TRBV7-3	few	NA	TRBJ2-5	TGTGCCAGCAGCCCCACTAGCCACTCAGAGACCCAGTACTTC	CASSPTSHSETQYF
TRBV29-1	few	TRBD2	TRBJ2-1	TGCAGCGTCGAAACGGCGGGGGGCTACAATGAGCAGTTCTTC	CSVETAGGYNEQFF
TRBV20-1	NA	NA	TRBJ1-5	TGCAGTGCTAGAGATGCCGGGTCTAGCAATCAGCCCCAGCATTTT	CSARDAGSSNQPQHF
TRBV7-9	NA	TRBD1	TRBJ1-2	TGTGCCAGCAGCTTAGATCCCCACGGACAGGGGGGCTACACCTTC	CASSLDPHGQGGYTF
TRBV11-3	NA	NA	TRBJ1-1	TGTGCCAGCAGCTTAGATTTGGACACTGAAGCTTTCTTT	CASSLDLDTEAFF
TRBV5-1	NA	NA	TRBJ2-5	TGCGCCAGCAGCAAGAACAGGTTTGGGCAAGAGACCCAGTACTTC	CASSKNRFGQETQYF
TRBV6-5	few	TRBD1	TRBJ2-3	TGTGCCAGCAGTCCAGAGACAGGGATCCCAGATACGCAGTATTTT	CASSPETGIPDTQYF
TRBV20-1	NA	NA	TRBJ1-6	TGCAGTGTTAGGGCCCATACAGCGTCACCCCTCCACTTT	CSVRAHTASPLHF
TRBV3-1	NA	NA	TRBJ2-1	TGTGCCAGCAGCCAAGAGAACTGGGGGCAGTTCTTC	CASSQENWGQFF
TRBV5-1	NA	NA	TRBJ2-3	TGCGCCAGCAGCTTGGACGCGGAGGGTACGCAGTATTTT	CASSLDAEGTQYF
TRBV5-1	NA	NA	TRBJ2-3	TGCGCCAGCAGATTGTCGGGGGGCACAGATACGCAGTATTTT	CASRLSGGTDTQYF
TRBV3-1	few	NA	TRBJ2-7	TGTGCCAGCAGCCAAGATTGGTCACAGAGACTTCGCGAGCAGTACTTC	CASSQDWSQRLREQYF